This TCR beta chain originates from a study of T cell changes during pregnancy in multiple sclerosis. The data were produced by immunoSEQ multiplex PCR, yet TCRdb's version contains in-frame clones alone and is incomplete. The sample records over 60,000 clones, about nine tenths being singletons. The input for sequencing was peripheral blood, taken in the first trimester of pregnancy. The source of this sequence is a female donor with multiple sclerosis, enrolled in a pregnancy study.

The CDR3 region has the DNA TGTGCCCCTTCTAGCGGGAGTTCCGGGGCCAACGTCCTGACTTTC. It encodes CAPSSGSSGANVLTF. V gene TRBV14 combines with J gene TRBJ2-6, with TRBD2 matching 10 bases. The CDR3 is 15 amino acids. Losses at the gene ends were 11 bases for V and 4 bases for J; bases not matched to a gene: 8. The germline CDR1 and CDR2 sequences are SGHDN and FVKESK.